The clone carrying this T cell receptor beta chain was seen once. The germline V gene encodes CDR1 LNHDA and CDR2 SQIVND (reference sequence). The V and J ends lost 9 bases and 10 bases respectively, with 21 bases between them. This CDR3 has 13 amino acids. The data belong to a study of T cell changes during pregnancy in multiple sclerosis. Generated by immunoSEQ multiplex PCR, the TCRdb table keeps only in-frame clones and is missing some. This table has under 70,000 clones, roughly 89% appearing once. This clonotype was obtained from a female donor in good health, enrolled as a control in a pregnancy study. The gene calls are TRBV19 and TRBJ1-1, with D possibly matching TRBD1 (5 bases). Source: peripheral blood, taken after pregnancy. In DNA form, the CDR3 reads TGTGCCAGCGCCGTAACGGGGGTAAGGGGAGCTTTCTTT. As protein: CASAVTGVRGAFF.